The 24 T cell receptor beta chains presented below share a single source sample, sequenced in a study of T cell repertoires in cytomegalovirus infection. TCRdb reanalysed the reads using MiXCR and keeps one entry per CDR3 protein. The sample lists hundreds of thousands of distinct CDR3 sequences; around 18% were seen once. Sequencing was carried out using PBMCs. These receptors all stem from a human donor in good health (CMV status not recorded). Some clones in this sample may be carry-over from other donors' samples.

This clonotype was counted at least ten times. This rearrangement joins TRBV7-2 to TRBJ2-7; 9 positions agree with TRBD1. The V and J ends lost 4 bases and 4 bases, in that order; junction bases with no gene match: 11. Germline CDR1 reads SGHTA; CDR2 reads FQGNSA. This CDR3 is 16 amino acids long. The CDR3 region has the DNA TGTGCCAGCAGCTCAAAGCACAGGACAGGGGAATACGAGCAGTACTTC. This encodes CASSSKHRTGEYEQYF.

The chain joins TRBV12-3 or TRBV12-4 to TRBJ2-6; D is perhaps TRBD1 or TRBD2 (5 bases each). This CDR3 contains 16 residues. The V and J ends lost 5 bases and 0 bases respectively, with 11 bases between them. The CDR3 reads CASSGPGASGANVLTF. The DNA for the CDR3 is TGTGCCAGCAGTGGTCCCGGGGCCTCTGGGGCCAACGTCCTGACTTTC.

This clonotype was counted many times. The chain combines TRBV7-2 with TRBJ2-1; 9 positions match TRBD1. The CDR3 consists of 15 residues. Looked up from germline, CDR1 is SGHTA and CDR2 is FQGNSA. V was pared by 7 bases and J by 4 bases, with 8 bases of the junction left unmatched. The CDR3 sequence is CASIQGTGRYNEQFF. The CDR3 DNA reads TGTGCCAGCATCCAAGGGACAGGGAGGTACAATGAGCAGTTCTTC. Drawing the rest from reference TRBV7-2 and TRBJ2-1, the complete variable domain is GAGVSQSPSNKVTEKGKDVELRCDPISGHTALYWYRQSLGQGLEFLIYFQGNSAPDKSGLPSDRFSAERTGGSVSTLTIQRTQQEDSAVYLCASIQGTGRYNEQFFGPGTRLTVL.

The chain links TRBV10-3 to TRBJ2-5; D unclear. This CDR3 contains 13 residues. Germline-derived CDR1 and CDR2 are ENHRY and SYGVKD. Trimming stripped 4 bases from V and 5 bases from J, with 11 bases between. CDR3 loop: CAISAGALETQYF. DNA of the CDR3: TGTGCCATCAGTGCAGGAGCTCTGGAGACCCAGTACTTC.

The rearrangement joins TRBV2 to TRBJ1-5; D perhaps matches TRBD1 (6 bases). The CDR3 has 14 amino acids. V was pared by 10 bases and J by 6 bases, with 19 bases between. CDR1 is SNHLY and CDR2 is FYNNEI in the germline V gene. The CDR3 nucleotides are TGTGCCACTGGGGGGGGCAGGTCCAGTCAGCCCCAGCATTTT. The encoded protein is CATGGGRSSQPQHF.

This clonotype was counted between two and nine times. The J gene is TRBJ1-1, the V gene TRBV3-1, with no clear D. V lost 0 bases and J 3 bases, leaving 11 bases between the germline ends. CDR3 length: 15 amino acids. The germline V gene has CDR1 LGHDT and CDR2 YNNKEL (reference sequence). CDR3 amino acids: CASSQDVGRDTEAFF. The CDR3, as DNA: TGTGCCAGCAGCCAAGATGTGGGGAGAGACACTGAAGCTTTCTTT.

This clonotype was observed at least ten times. The chain joins TRBV7-4 to TRBJ2-1, with D hard to call. The CDR3 loop spans 13 amino acids. Trimming stripped 2 bases from V and 8 bases from J, with 10 bases between. Germline lookup yields CDR1 SGHVT and CDR2 SQSDAQ. The CDR3 protein is CASSLLVGDEQFF. CDR3 bases: TGTGCCAGCAGCTTACTAGTTGGCGATGAGCAGTTCTTC.

This sequence joins TRBV20-1 and TRBJ1-5, with 7 bases matching TRBD1. J gave up 6 bases and V 3 bases, and 2 bases lay outside the gene matches. CDR1 and CDR2 from the germline V gene are DFQATT and SNEGSKA (reference sequence). There are 12 residues in the CDR3. The chain's CDR3 is CSASRDSQPQHF. In nucleotides, the CDR3 is TGCAGTGCTAGCAGGGACAGTCAGCCCCAGCATTTT.

This chain joins TRBV18 and TRBJ2-7; 7 bases line up with TRBD1. Germline CDR1 reads KGHSH; CDR2 reads LQKENI. Unmatched junction bases numbered 8, after V lost 3 bases and J lost 3 bases. This CDR3 spans 15 amino acids. The CDR3 loop is CASSPSGTVSYEQYF. The CDR3 nucleotides are TGTGCCAGCTCACCCTCCGGGACAGTGAGCTACGAGCAGTACTTC.

This clonotype was seen a handful of times. This chain joins TRBV15 and TRBJ1-3; 7 positions agree with TRBD1. V lost 2 bases, J lost 0 bases, and 4 bases stayed unmatched. In germline, CDR1 is LNHNV, CDR2 YYDKDF (reference sequence). This CDR3 is 16 amino acids long. The CDR3 nucleotides read TGTGCCACCAGCAGACCTGACAGGGTCTCTGGAAACACCATATATTTT. Translation gives CATSRPDRVSGNTIYF.

This rearrangement joins TRBV7-9 to TRBJ2-4; no reliable D call. Trimming left V 1 base short and J 0 bases short, with 10 bases between. This CDR3 region has 16 residues. From germline, CDR1 is SEHNR and CDR2 FQNEAQ (reference sequence). Here the CDR3 reads CASSLGPEKAKNIQYF. The CDR3 DNA sequence: TGTGCCAGCAGCTTAGGGCCTGAGAAAGCCAAAAACATTCAGTACTTC.

The chain employs TRBV7-2 and TRBJ2-1; D is unresolved. The germline V gene encodes CDR1 SGHTA and CDR2 FQGNSA. The length of the CDR3 is 12 residues. Between the trimmed V and J ends, which lost 5 bases and 5 bases, there was a span of 7 bases. CDR3 in DNA: TGTGCCAGCAGCCCGTCTCACAATGAGCAGTTCTTC. Its protein product is CASSPSHNEQFF.

This clonotype was seen repeatedly, ten times or more. The chain is built from TRBV7-9 and TRBJ2-7; 11 bases line up with TRBD1. This CDR3 comprises 16 residues. Germline values: CDR1 SEHNR, CDR2 FQNEAQ (reference sequence). With V trimmed by 0 bases and J by 2 bases, 3 bases remained unmatched. The CDR3 region is CASSLAGTGGPYEQYF. The CDR3 DNA reads TGTGCCAGCAGCTTAGCGGGGACAGGGGGACCCTACGAGCAGTACTTC. The complete variable domain, with remaining parts taken from reference TRBV7-9 and TRBJ2-7, reads DTGVSQNPRHKITKRGQNVTFRCDPISEHNRLYWYRQTLGQGPEFLTYFQNEAQLEKSRLLSDRFSAERPKGSFSTLEIQRTEQGDSAMYLCASSLAGTGGPYEQYFGPGTRLTVT.

This clonotype has a handful of counts. This rearrangement joins TRBV28 to TRBJ1-1; D remains ambiguous. This CDR3 has 12 residues. Trimming removed 6 bases from V and 7 bases from J, with 12 bases in between. Germline V gives CDR1 MDHEN, CDR2 SYDVKM. The CDR3 reads CASSHQLNEAFF. As DNA, the CDR3 is TGTGCCAGCAGCCACCAACTGAATGAAGCTTTCTTT.

In its sample, this clonotype was seen a few times. This chain joins TRBV24-1 and TRBJ2-3; unclear D gene. V was pared by 5 bases and J by 2 bases, with 13 bases between. Germline-derived CDR1 and CDR2 are KGHDR and SFDVKD. The CDR3 extends over 15 amino acids. CDR3 in DNA: TGTGCCACCAGTGGGAGTAGCTCCCCCACAGATACGCAGTATTTT. Amino acids: CATSGSSSPTDTQYF.

The table lists this clonotype with many counts. The chain couples TRBV7-6 to TRBJ1-3; 7 nucleotides match TRBD1. The trim removed 3 bases at V and 2 bases at J, leaving 1 base unmatched. Germline V CDR1 and CDR2: SGHVS, FNYEAQ. The length of the CDR3 is 14 residues. The CDR3 DNA reads TGTGCCAGCAGCTTCGGGACAGCTGGAAACACCATATATTTT. This gives the protein CASSFGTAGNTIYF.

Only a few counts were recorded for this clonotype. The chain has TRBV10-3 and TRBJ2-3; 9 positions agree with TRBD1. Germline V gives CDR1 ENHRY, CDR2 SYGVKD. V was clipped by 4 bases and J by 9 bases; unmatched bases: 5. CDR3 length equals 13 residues. The CDR3 here is CAISGDRDETQYF. For the CDR3, the DNA is TGTGCCATCAGTGGGGACAGGGACGAAACGCAGTATTTT.

The chain combines TRBV6-2 or TRBV6-3 with TRBJ2-1; D is undetermined. The V gene lost 6 bases and the J gene lost 9 bases, with 12 bases spanning the gap. This CDR3 is built from 12 residues. Germline-derived CDR1 and CDR2 are MNHEY and SVGEGT. DNA for the CDR3: TGTGCCAGCAGCCATAGTCTCTCTGAGCAGTTCTTC. Amino acid sequence: CASSHSLSEQFF.

Here the CDR3 reads CASSKRWPSGGFSAYEQYF. For the CDR3, the DNA is TGTGCCAGCAGCAAAAGATGGCCTAGCGGGGGTTTTAGTGCCTACGAGCAGTACTTC. The chain carries TRBV7-2 and TRBJ2-7, with 10 bases that match TRBD2. The CDR3 is 19 residues long. V trimming: 5 bases; J trimming: 2 bases; junction bases outside the gene matches: 18. The germline CDR1 and CDR2 sequences are SGHTA and FQGNSA.

This chain links TRBV28 with TRBJ1-3; D ambiguous. The CDR3 totals 14 residues. Germline CDR1 reads MDHEN; CDR2 reads SYDVKM. Trimming shortened V by 3 bases and J by 4 bases, and 10 bases separated the two germline ends. The CDR3 sequence: CASSFRGPGNTIYF. CDR3 nucleotide sequence: TGTGCCAGCAGTTTCCGGGGTCCCGGAAACACCATATATTTT. The full variable domain, completed using reference TRBV28 and TRBJ1-3, is DVKVTQSSRYLVKRTGEKVFLECVQDMDHENMFWYRQDPGLGLRLIYFSYDVKMKEKGDIPEGYSVSREKKERFSLILESASTNQTSMYLCASSFRGPGNTIYFGEGSWLTVV.

The chain employs TRBV7-8 and TRBJ2-5; TRBD2 is a possible D gene (6 bases). CDR1 is SGHVS and CDR2 is FQNEAQ in the germline V gene. Deletions cut 5 bases from V and 5 bases from J, with 18 bases between. The CDR3 is 15 residues long. The CDR3 DNA reads as TGTGCCAGCAGCCCTTGGAGGTCCCGGGGGGAGACCCAGTACTTC. Residues: CASSPWRSRGETQYF. The full variable domain, with the rest looked up from reference TRBV7-8 and TRBJ2-5, is GAGVSQSPRYKVAKRGQDVALRCDPISGHVSLFWYQQALGQGPEFLTYFQNEAQLDKSGLPSDRFFAERPEGSVSTLKIQRTQQEDSAVYLCASSPWRSRGETQYFGPGTRLLVL.

In its sample, this clonotype was seen a few times. The genes are TRBV15 and TRBJ1-6, with 7 bases lining up with TRBD1. The CDR3 runs 15 residues. Germline loops: CDR1 LNHNV, CDR2 YYDKDF (reference sequence). V lost 6 bases, J lost 7 bases, and 9 bases stayed unmatched. CDR3 sequence: CATRRDRVENSPLHF. CDR3 nucleotides: TGTGCCACCAGACGAGACAGGGTTGAAAATTCACCCCTCCACTTT.

This chain connects TRBV2 to TRBJ2-5; TRBD2 matches at 7 bases. The germline V gene has CDR1 SNHLY and CDR2 FYNNEI. CDR3 length: 16 residues. V was clipped by 8 bases and J by 2 bases; unmatched bases: 14. CDR3 residues: CASHSGAGVLQETQYF. The CDR3 DNA reads TGTGCCAGCCACTCTGGGGCGGGGGTCTTACAAGAGACCCAGTACTTC.

This clonotype was counted only a few times. This rearrangement joins TRBV10-3 to TRBJ1-5, with 9 nucleotides matching TRBD1. Trimming took 10 bases from V and 5 from J; bases not matched to a gene: 6. Germline V gives CDR1 ENHRY, CDR2 SYGVKD. There are 13 residues in the CDR3. The CDR3 nucleotides read TGTGCCACACAGACAGGGGGGGATCAGCCCCAGCATTTT. This translates into CATQTGGDQPQHF.